This T cell receptor beta chain was found in a study of cytomegalovirus exposure and HLA in healthy donors. Study-wide results and caveats: Most subjects' HLA-A and HLA-B alleles were reportedly predicted from TCR beta sequences. Data from an earlier analysis indicated that most TCR beta V segments were productive either about 87% or about 30% of the time. In presence/absence analyses, roughly uniform sequencing depth across donors was assumed.

Sampled while nominally healthy, donors likely had unrecorded immune exposures. A remark on this clone: Its target is not known.

The CDR3 spans 15 residues. The V and J ends lost 4 bases and 6 bases respectively, with 17 bases between them. Germline V CDR1 and CDR2: SGHRS, YFSETQ. In the PCR, 60 Vbeta and 13 Jbeta primers were used. Sequenced by immunoSEQ multiplex PCR; TCRdb stores in-frame clones only, minus some. The sample yields about 140,000 clones, roughly 80% seen once. Sequencing was done on a sample of PBMCs. This chain links TRBV5-1 with TRBJ2-1; TRBD1 might be the D (5 bases). The clonotype was recovered from a female donor in good health and CMV-seronegative. The CDR3 loop reads CASSANQGALNEQFF. The CDR3 nucleotides read TGCGCCAGCAGCGCGAACCAAGGGGCCCTCAATGAGCAGTTCTTC.